The following is a TCR beta chain sequence with its context. This clone is a singleton in its sample. Its antigen is unknown. Base qualities are not recorded, but no much larger clone differs from it by a single base. This entry is derived from a study of T cells in localized non-small cell lung cancer (dated by TCRdb to the early 2020s). Turning to the overall study: Comparing tumors with uninvolved tumor-adjacent lungs, the study looked at the T cell repertoires of 236 patients with early-stage NSCLC. All 240 or so NSCLC patients in the cohort were treatment-naive and had localized lung tumors that were resected. A mean age of around 66 years was recorded for the NSCLC patients, of whom 129 were male and 95 to 110 were female.

Overall study outcomes, separate from this receptor: Longer overall survival was associated with higher T cell density in blood, whereas shorter survival was associated with higher clonality in adjacent lung. A median of approximately 50 of the top 100 tumor clones turned up in the paired uninvolved adjacent lung, and under 30 of those clones also ranked among the top 100 of that same adjacent lung. Because the study design was exploratory, TCR variables were selected using unadjusted p-values without false-discovery rate correction. The highest T cell clonality was observed in uninvolved tumor-adjacent lung, where clonality exceeded that of tumor, suggesting that antigenic responses were more focused in uninvolved tumor-adjacent lung. Because multi-region sequencing of the tumors was not done, intratumor heterogeneity could not be ruled out.

The V and J ends are trimmed by 3 bases and 0 bases, leaving 12 bases between them. From the germline V gene, CDR1 is ENHRY and CDR2 is SYGVKD. The CDR3, cysteine through phenylalanine, is 16 amino acids long. Of the read, only the CDR3 DNA is kept; its 48 bases are in frame from base 1. TCR beta CDR3 regions were sequenced from DNA using the immunoSEQ Assay. From the authors' description of their analysis: To compute T cell density, TCR beta template counts were normalized to usable DNA, which was estimated by amplifying housekeeping genes. The preseqR package was used to estimate richness by extrapolating to 400,000 templates for PBMC samples and to 120,000 templates for tissue samples. Clonality was defined by subtracting Pielou's evenness from one. Tissue-enriched TCRs were identified by differential abundance testing using productive amino-acid clonotypes, minimum total count 5 and alpha 0.1. Repertoire overlap between compartments was quantified with the Jaccard Index and Morisita Overlap Index. TCR beta CDR3s were clustered by GLIPH together with public tetramer-defined viral CDR3s, and at least three viral sequences plus V-gene enrichment were required for viral motifs. TCRdb provides this immuneACCESS table in a form limited to in-frame rearrangements. Some clones are lacking; in checked studies, under half of them reflect an unresolved V gene, and why the rest are absent is not known. That table gives V, J and clone size, and the DNA gave D and trimming. The sample includes approximately 76,000 clones, with around 82% observed a single time. The ten largest clones capture approximately 9.7% of the sample.

At diagnosis, peripheral blood, uninvolved tumor-adjacent lung and tumor were collected and were preserved as a mix of fresh-frozen and FFPE material. For TCR repertoire profiling, blood samples were analyzed as peripheral blood mononuclear cells. The sequences come from peripheral blood, collected before any cancer treatment. The TCR comes from a female donor of 60 years or more with stage I lung adenocarcinoma. The receptor chain draws on TRBV10-3 and TRBJ1-3, with the D gene call left open. The CDR3 amino acid sequence is: CAISDGTMPSGNTIYF. The nucleotides read TGTGCCATCAGTGACGGAACTATGCCCTCTGGAAACACCATATATTTT.